The entry below gives a single TCR beta chain sequence along with its context. The data were taken from a study of control samples from healthy donors and cancer patients. Assay used: immunoSEQ multiplex PCR; TCRdb lists only in-frame clones, some missing. The sample records around 120,000 clones, about nine tenths being singletons. Trimming stripped 1 base from V and 8 bases from J, with 8 bases between. CDR1 LGHNA and CDR2 YNFKEQ come from the germline V gene. This CDR3 has 13 amino acids. Sequencing was done on a sample of blood. The chain combines TRBV4-2 with TRBJ1-4, with D unclear. The clonotype originates from a middle-aged man in good health. CDR3 coding DNA: TGTGCCAGCAGCCAAGCCAATGGGGAAAAACTGTTTTTT. Amino acids: CASSQANGEKLFF.